Below, 18 T cell receptor beta chains from the same sample are listed, as sequenced in a study of blood T cell repertoires in COVID-19 (dated by TCRdb to the early 2020s). Receptor libraries were prepared by the immunoSEQ multiplex PCR assay. The table comes from immuneACCESS by way of TCRdb, which keeps in-frame sequences with V and J called. Part of the clones is missing from these tables; in studies checked, under half for an unresolved V gene and the rest for unknown reasons. The sample has approximately 200,000 clones on record, over 75% of them singletons. Around 3.8% of the sample is in the top ten clones. The sample comprised PBMCs or T cells enriched from blood (not recorded which). Receptor source: a young woman who had been exposed to COVID-19.

As to this clone: Other DNA sequences within the sample encode an identical CDR3. The J gene is TRBJ1-2, the V gene TRBV29-1; D is undetermined. Germline V CDR1 and CDR2: SQVTM, ANQGSEA. The CDR3 covers 11 residues. V shed 4 bases and J shed 4 bases, with 7 bases lying between them. The CDR3 nucleotides read TGCAGCGTTGCTGGGAGCTATGGCTACACCTTC. Amino acid sequence: CSVAGSYGYTF.

The chain links TRBV2 to TRBJ2-2; 13 bases map to TRBD2. This CDR3 is built from 16 residues. Trimming took 1 base from V and 7 from J; bases not matched to a gene: 3. The germline gives CDR1 SNHLY, CDR2 FYNNEI. The CDR3 DNA follows: TGTGCCAGCAGTGAAGAAGGACTAGCGGGAGTCGGGGAGCTGTTTTTT. This encodes CASSEEGLAGVGELFF.

This clone has just a few counts. This chain links TRBV18 with TRBJ2-3; 11 positions match TRBD2. The CDR3 runs to 19 residues. V gave up 3 bases and J gave up 1 base; unmatched junction bases: 12. Germline V CDR1 and CDR2: KGHSH, LQKENI. The CDR3 sequence: CASSPLQFSGLAGTDTQYF. In DNA, the CDR3 is TGTGCCAGCTCACCCCTGCAATTCTCGGGACTAGCGGGCACAGATACGCAGTATTTT.

The CDR3 loop is CATSDRDFYGYTF. DNA for the CDR3: TGTGCCACCAGTGACCGGGACTTCTATGGCTACACCTTC. This sequence joins TRBV24-1 and TRBJ1-2, with D possibly matching TRBD1 (5 bases). Trimming stripped 4 bases from V and 4 bases from J, with 9 bases between. Germline assignment: CDR1 KGHDR and CDR2 SFDVKD. This CDR3 has 13 amino acids.

The gene calls are TRBV9 and TRBJ2-7; D unresolved. This CDR3 region has 13 residues. V dropped 2 bases and J dropped 2 bases, with 8 bases sitting between them. CDR1 is SGDLS, CDR2 YYNGEE, per germline. CDR3 in DNA: TGTGCCAGCAGCGTCGGAGAAACCTACGAGCAGTACTTC. It encodes CASSVGETYEQYF.

The chain carries TRBV4-1 and TRBJ1-6; the match to TRBD1 covers 7 bases. V dropped 1 base and J dropped 7; count of bases not matched to a gene: 7. The CDR3 loop spans 16 amino acids. Germline CDR1 MGHRA, CDR2 YSYEKL. DNA for the CDR3: TGCGCCAGCAGCCAAGGCCGACAGGGTAGGAATTCACCCCTCCACTTT. Translation gives CASSQGRQGRNSPLHF.

The J gene is TRBJ1-1, the V gene TRBV21-1; TRBD1 was called by the table and not checked on the DNA. TRBV21-1 is given as a pseudogene. The CDR3 is made up of 13 amino acids. The DNA for the CDR3 is TGTGCCAGCAGCCTCACAGGGGACACTGAAGCTTTCTTT. Encoded protein: CASSLTGDTEAFF.

The chain has TRBV24-1 and TRBJ1-4; TRBD1 matches 8 bases. With 4 bases clipped from V and 8 bases from J, the junction kept 8 bases outside the gene matches. The CDR3 spans 15 residues. Germline V gene sequence: CDR1 KGHDR, CDR2 SFDVKD. CDR3 loop: CATSDPTGAEEKLFF. CDR3 bases: TGTGCCACCAGTGACCCGACAGGGGCGGAAGAAAAACTGTTTTTT.

The chain has TRBV3-1 (or the pseudogene TRBV3-2) and TRBJ1-1; TRBD1 aligns across 7 bases. Germline lookup yields CDR1 LGHDT and CDR2 YNNKEL (reference sequence). The V segment lost 1 base and the J segment 2 bases; nucleotides outside the gene matches: 10. The CDR3 runs to 17 residues. The CDR3 DNA reads as TGTGCCAGCAGCCAAGTCCGAACAGGGGCTTTAAACACTGAAGCTTTCTTT. It encodes CASSQVRTGALNTEAFF.

The rearrangement links TRBV10-3 to TRBJ1-2, with D maybe TRBD1 (6 bases). Germline-derived CDR1 and CDR2 are ENHRY and SYGVKD. CDR3 size: 12 residues. V was shortened by 9 bases and J by 6 bases, with 14 bases between the two germline ends. The DNA of the CDR3 is TGTGCCATGGGGGCCGCACGCAATGGCTACACCTTC. Protein sequence: CAMGAARNGYTF.

The chain combines TRBV20-1 with TRBJ1-1; TRBD1 might be the D (6 bases). This CDR3 is built from 13 residues. CDR1 is DFQATT and CDR2 is SNEGSKA in the germline V gene (reference sequence). V shed 5 bases and J shed 0 bases, with 10 bases lying between them. DNA of the CDR3: TGCAGTGCTGGTGGGACACTGAACACTGAAGCTTTCTTT. Translated: CSAGGTLNTEAFF.

This rearrangement joins TRBV19 to TRBJ1-5; 8 positions agree with TRBD1. J was trimmed by 4 bases and V by 5 bases; bases with no gene match: 7. The CDR3 sequence is 15 residues long. Germline assignment: CDR1 LNHDA and CDR2 SQIVND (reference sequence). The CDR3 sequence: CASSPGQGGNQPQHF. For the CDR3, the DNA is TGTGCCAGTAGTCCAGGACAGGGCGGTAATCAGCCCCAGCATTTT.

This chain connects TRBV5-4 to TRBJ2-1, with D perhaps TRBD2 (5 bases). The CDR3 covers 15 residues. Germline V gives CDR1 SGHNT, CDR2 YYREEE (reference sequence). V gave up 6 bases and J gave up 7 bases, with 20 bases separating them. The CDR3 reads CASTTDYPPINEQFF. CDR3 nucleotide sequence: TGTGCCAGCACGACTGACTATCCTCCAATTAATGAGCAGTTCTTC.

This rearrangement joins TRBV6-2 or TRBV6-3 to TRBJ2-4; D might be TRBD2 (5 bases). The germline CDR1 and CDR2 sequences are MNHEY and SVGEGT. This CDR3 has 13 residues. V was pared by 5 bases and J by 7 bases, with 12 bases between. CDR3 sequence reads: CASSREPWNIQYF. The DNA of the CDR3 is TGTGCCAGCAGTAGGGAGCCCTGGAACATTCAGTACTTC.

This chain's CDR3 is CASSPPGSFYGYTF. The CDR3 nucleotides read TGTGCCAGCAGCCCCCCGGGGAGTTTCTATGGCTACACCTTC. The chain is built from TRBV13 and TRBJ1-2; D not certain. Trimming removed 5 bases from V and 4 bases from J, with 14 bases in between. This CDR3 region has 14 residues. Germline V gene sequence: CDR1 PRHDT, CDR2 FYEKMQ (reference sequence).

This clone was found once. This chain links TRBV6-5 with TRBJ2-2; D may be TRBD1 (6 bases). The CDR3 loop spans 15 amino acids. V was pared by 5 bases and J by 1 base, with 11 bases between. Per the germline V gene, CDR1 is MNHEY and CDR2 is SVGAGI. CDR3 DNA: TGTGCCAGCAGTACCGGACAGCTGAACACCGGGGAGCTGTTTTTT. Encoded protein: CASSTGQLNTGELFF.

The chain joins TRBV5-1 to TRBJ2-1, with 7 bases lining up with TRBD2. CDR1 and CDR2 (germline): SGHRS, YFSETQ. J lost 5 bases, V lost 4 bases, and 12 bases had no gene match. The CDR3 is 16 amino acids. The CDR3 protein is CASSGSGTTANNEQFF. CDR3 nucleotides: TGCGCCAGCAGCGGATCCGGGACTACAGCGAACAATGAGCAGTTCTTC.

This clone showed up just once. The gene calls are TRBV4-1 and TRBJ1-6; 7 bases line up with TRBD1. The V gene end was trimmed by 0 bases and the J gene end by 9 bases; junction bases not matched to a gene: 2. Germline V CDR1 and CDR2: MGHRA, YSYEKL. This CDR3 has 14 residues. CDR3 sequence: CASSQEGQVSPLHF. The CDR3 DNA reads TGCGCCAGCAGCCAAGAAGGACAGGTTTCACCCCTCCACTTT.